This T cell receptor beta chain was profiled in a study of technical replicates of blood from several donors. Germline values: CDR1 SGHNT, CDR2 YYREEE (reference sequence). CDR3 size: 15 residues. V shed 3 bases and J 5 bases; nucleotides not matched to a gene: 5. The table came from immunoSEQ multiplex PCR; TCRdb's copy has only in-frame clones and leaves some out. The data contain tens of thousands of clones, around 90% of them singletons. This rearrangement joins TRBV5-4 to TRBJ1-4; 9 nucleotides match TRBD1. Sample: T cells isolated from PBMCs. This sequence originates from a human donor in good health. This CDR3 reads CASSWSGTGNEKLFF. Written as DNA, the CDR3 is TGTGCCAGCAGCTGGTCCGGGACAGGGAATGAAAAACTGTTTTTT.